Below are 9 T cell receptor beta chains sequenced from a single sample in a study of TIL therapy for anti-PD-1-resistant metastatic lung cancer. The immunoSEQ assay was v3. Here immunoSEQ multiplex PCR was the method, and the copy in TCRdb shows in-frame clones only, minus some. This sample yields fewer than 65,000 clones, of which approximately 80% are seen a single time; about 2.7% belongs to the top ten. Time point described: pre-treatment sample, taken before nivolumab and TIL therapy. The sequencing here drew on blood, taken at baseline. Source of these receptors: a person aged 25 to 79 with non-small cell lung cancer.

The chain has TRBV27 and TRBJ2-1, with D unresolved. CDR3 size: 15 residues. Per germline, CDR1 MNHEY and CDR2 SMNVEV (reference sequence). V was cut by 1 base and J by 0 bases, with 7 bases left in between. This CDR3 reads CASSLWPSSYNEQFF. In nucleotides, the CDR3 is TGTGCCAGCAGTTTATGGCCTAGCTCCTACAATGAGCAGTTCTTC.

The rearrangement uses TRBV6-5 and TRBJ2-3; D not certain. Germline loops: CDR1 MNHEY, CDR2 SVGAGI. The CDR3 totals 13 residues. Trimming left V 6 bases short and J 3 bases short, with 10 bases between. The CDR3 bases are TGTGCCAGCAGGAAGGCCGAGACAGATACGCAGTATTTT. Translated, it gives CASRKAETDTQYF.

The rearrangement uses TRBV18 and TRBJ2-5; 7 nucleotides agree with TRBD2. The length of the CDR3 is 15 residues. V gave up 3 bases and J gave up 2 bases; unmatched junction bases: 6. Germline CDR1 and CDR2: KGHSH and LQKENI. This CDR3 reads CASSPALAAQETQYF. The CDR3 nucleotides read TGTGCCAGCTCACCGGCGCTAGCGGCGCAAGAGACCCAGTACTTC.

V and J are TRBV19 and TRBJ2-1; D might be TRBD2 (6 bases). Germline V gene sequence: CDR1 LNHDA, CDR2 SQIVND (reference sequence). The V end lost 3 bases, the J end lost 7 bases, and 10 bases lay between the germline ends. This CDR3 spans 13 amino acids. The CDR3 loop is CASSIGRVNEQFF. Here the CDR3 DNA reads TGTGCCAGTAGTATCGGGAGAGTTAATGAGCAGTTCTTC. Together with reference TRBV19 and TRBJ2-1, the CDR3 gives the full variable domain: DGGITQSPKYLFRKEGQNVTLSCEQNLNHDAMYWYRQDPGQGLRLIYYSQIVNDFQKGDIAEGYSVSREKKESFPLTVTSAQKNPTAFYLCASSIGRVNEQFFGPGTRLTVL.

This clone was recorded a few times. The chain couples TRBV2 to TRBJ1-1, with TRBD1 as a possible D gene (5 bases). The germline CDR1 and CDR2 sequences are SNHLY and FYNNEI. The CDR3 covers 13 residues. Between the trimmed V and J ends, which lost 6 bases and 4 bases, there was a span of 12 bases. CDR3 DNA sequence: TGTGCCAGCAGCCGGGGGTCCCCCACTGAAGCTTTCTTT. Translation: CASSRGSPTEAFF.

This clone occurred once. V gene TRBV18 combines with J gene TRBJ2-7; TRBD2 aligns across 8 bases. Germline-derived CDR1 and CDR2 are KGHSH and LQKENI. CDR3 length equals 13 residues. Trimming cost V 6 bases and J 2 bases; bases outside gene matches: 3. CDR3 residues: CASSTTSAYEQYF. CDR3 DNA sequence: TGTGCCAGCTCCACGACTAGCGCCTACGAGCAGTACTTC.

The gene calls are TRBV12-5 and TRBJ2-2; 9 nucleotides agree with TRBD2. CDR1 LGHNT and CDR2 FRNRAP come from the germline V gene. The CDR3 contains 17 residues. Trimming took 5 bases from V and 5 from J; bases not matched to a gene: 12. The CDR3 sequence: CASGQSLSGRPTGELFF. In nucleotides, the CDR3 is TGTGCTAGTGGTCAGAGTTTGAGCGGGAGGCCGACCGGGGAGCTGTTTTTT.

The chain carries TRBV28 and TRBJ2-2, with TRBD2 matching 7 bases. This CDR3 is 14 amino acids long. Germline-derived CDR1 and CDR2 are MDHEN and SYDVKM. Trimming at V came to 2 bases and at J to 7 bases, leaving 4 bases not matched to a gene. The CDR3 loop is CASSLAGADGELFF. Here the CDR3 DNA reads TGTGCCAGCAGTTTAGCGGGAGCCGACGGGGAGCTGTTTTTT.

The chain links TRBV2 to TRBJ1-2; 7 nucleotides match TRBD1. V dropped 5 bases and J dropped 4; count of bases not matched to a gene: 7. The V gene's germline CDR1 is SNHLY and CDR2 FYNNEI. The CDR3 covers 14 residues. The CDR3 DNA sequence: TGTGCCAGCAGTTCCGAGGGGGCCGGCTATGGCTACACCTTC. Its protein is CASSSEGAGYGYTF. Based on the CDR3 plus reference TRBV2 and TRBJ1-2, the full variable domain is EPEVTQTPSHQVTQMGQEVILRCVPISNHLYFYWYRQILGQKVEFLVSFYNNEISEKSEIFDDQFSVERPDGSNFTLKIRSTKLEDSAMYFCASSSEGAGYGYTFGSGTRLTVV.